The source of this T cell receptor beta chain is a study of Ad26.COV2.S vaccination and SARS-CoV-2 variants. Findings of the study overall: Similar non-spike TCR breadth was seen in vaccine and placebo recipients.

Comment on this clone: Its antigen remains unknown.

Germline V gene lookup returns CDR1 SGHNT and CDR2 YYREEE (reference sequence). The V and J ends lost 0 bases and 4 bases respectively, with 10 bases between them. The CDR3 runs 15 residues. Treatment: around 19 received Ad26.COV2.S at low or high dose, single or two shots; about 5 received placebo; per-sample allocation not given. The investigators took samples on day 63 after the first vaccine or placebo injection. Here immunoSEQ multiplex PCR was the method, and the copy in TCRdb shows in-frame clones only, minus some. The repertoire holds about 350,000 clones, roughly nine tenths seen once, with 6.4% in the top ten.

The sequence derives from a person between 18 and 59 years old who received the Ad26.COV2.S COVID-19 vaccine or a placebo. The V call is TRBV5-4, the J call TRBJ1-4; D is unresolved. Material: peripheral blood, obtained in a trial of Ad26.COV2.S vaccine versus placebo. The CDR3 region has the DNA TGTGCCAGCAGCTTGGCTGGGCGGAGTAATGAAAAACTGTTTTTT. This sequence encodes CASSLAGRSNEKLFF.